Presented here are 29 T cell receptor beta chains from one specimen sequenced in a study of blood T cell repertoires in COVID-19. Repertoires were generated with immunoSEQ multiplex PCR, while TCRdb's copy carries only in-frame clones and drops some. The sample carries 230,000 or so clones, roughly 87% recorded once. Sequenced: peripheral blood. All receptors come from a man aged 35 to 55 with active or convalescent COVID-19.

The J gene is TRBJ1-6, the V gene TRBV5-4; 7 bases line up with TRBD1. V trimming: 4 bases; J trimming: 5 bases; junction bases outside the gene matches: 6. Germline V gene data show CDR1 as SGHNT and CDR2 as YYREEE (reference sequence). This CDR3 comprises 15 residues. The CDR3 region is CASSLRTGDNSPLHF. As DNA, the CDR3 is TGTGCCAGCAGCCTGAGGACAGGTGATAATTCACCCCTCCACTTT.

The chain recombines TRBV6-2 or TRBV6-3 with TRBJ2-7; 10 bases are shared with TRBD2. The CDR3 is 20 amino acids. CDR1 and CDR2 (germline): MNHEY, SVGEGT. Germline trimming cut 4 bases from V and 6 bases from J; bases unmatched to any gene: 24. This chain's CDR3 is CASSSHFGSSGRPGSGEQYF. The CDR3 bases are TGTGCCAGCAGTTCTCATTTCGGTTCTAGCGGGAGACCGGGGAGTGGCGAGCAGTACTTC.

The chain carries TRBV10-1 and TRBJ1-5; the D gene is possibly TRBD1 (5 bases). Trimming removed 7 bases from V and 6 bases from J, with 19 bases in between. This CDR3 has 15 residues. Germline assignment: CDR1 WNHNN and CDR2 SYGVQD (reference sequence). The CDR3 loop reads CASTSGEGARQPQHF. CDR3 nucleotide sequence: TGCGCCAGCACCTCCGGAGAAGGGGCTCGTCAGCCCCAGCATTTT.

The chain joins TRBV27 to TRBJ2-7; 8 nucleotides agree with TRBD1. The CDR3 length is 15 residues. Germline V gene data show CDR1 as MNHEY and CDR2 as SMNVEV (reference sequence). J gave up 2 bases and V 3 bases, and 6 bases lay outside the gene matches. CDR3 sequence (DNA): TGTGCCAGCAGTTTCTTGACAGGGGAGACCTACGAGCAGTACTTC. This sequence encodes CASSFLTGETYEQYF.

The chain links TRBV28 to TRBJ1-1; no reliable D call. The germline V gene encodes CDR1 MDHEN and CDR2 SYDVKM. The CDR3 length is 13 residues. The ends were cut back, 8 bases at V and 6 bases at J, with 16 bases in the middle. The CDR3 nucleotides read TGTGCCAGCGCCTCATCACTGGGCCCTGAAGCTTTCTTT. It codes for CASASSLGPEAFF.

This clone was counted only a few times. This sequence joins TRBV5-6 and TRBJ1-2; D ambiguous. The CDR3 runs to 13 residues. CDR1 and CDR2 from the germline V gene are SGHDT and YYEEEE. V gave up 0 bases and J gave up 0 bases, with 3 bases separating them. CDR3 loop: CASSLATNYGYTF. CDR3 DNA: TGTGCCAGCAGCTTGGCCACTAACTATGGCTACACCTTC.

This clone appeared a single time. The V call is TRBV5-4, the J call TRBJ2-2, with 14 bases fitting TRBD2. Germline V gene data show CDR1 as SGHNT and CDR2 as YYREEE (reference sequence). Unmatched junction bases numbered 4, after V lost 3 bases and J lost 6 bases. This CDR3 spans 16 amino acids. Here the CDR3 reads CASSSGTSGRAGELFF. The CDR3 DNA reads as TGTGCCAGCAGCTCGGGGACTAGCGGGAGAGCCGGGGAGCTGTTTTTT.

The V call is TRBV27, the J call TRBJ1-1, with 7 bases that match TRBD1. CDR1 is MNHEY and CDR2 is SMNVEV in the germline V gene (reference sequence). This CDR3 has 14 residues. V lost 8 bases and J lost 1; bases outside the gene matches: 7. The CDR3 nucleotides read TGTGCCAGCGTCAGAGACAGGGCGAACACTGAAGCTTTCTTT. It yields the protein CASVRDRANTEAFF.

The chain has TRBV2 and TRBJ2-2; D perhaps matches TRBD2 (6 bases). This CDR3 has 14 residues. V lost 5 bases and J lost 8, with 15 bases in between. Germline V lookup: CDR1 SNHLY, CDR2 FYNNEI. Here the CDR3 DNA reads TGTGCCAGCAGTCCGGGTCCTGGGAGGGGGGAGCTGTTTTTT. Encoded protein: CASSPGPGRGELFF.

This clone showed up just once. The rearrangement uses TRBV4-1 and TRBJ1-3; no clear D. The CDR3 sequence is 17 residues long. The ends were cut back, 3 bases at V and 0 bases at J, with 15 bases in the middle. Germline CDR1 MGHRA, CDR2 YSYEKL. For the CDR3, the DNA is TGCGCCAGCAGCCATACGCCCGGGTCCCTCTCTGGAAACACCATATATTTT. As protein: CASSHTPGSLSGNTIYF.

The chain joins TRBV6-5 to TRBJ2-1; 9 bases fit TRBD2. The CDR3 spans 13 residues. Per germline, CDR1 MNHEY and CDR2 SVGAGI. The J segment lost 8 bases and the V segment lost 6 bases, leaving 5 bases of the junction unmatched. CDR3 sequence: CASRGLALDEQFF. The CDR3, as DNA: TGTGCCAGCAGGGGACTAGCCCTGGATGAGCAGTTCTTC.

A word on this clone: A read error may account for a junction end that differs from germline. This chain connects TRBV5-6 to TRBJ1-2; 12 bases map to TRBD1. CDR3 length: 17 amino acids. CDR1 and CDR2 (germline): SGHDT, YYEEEE. For the CDR3, the DNA is TGTGCCACCAGCCTCCGGGACAGGGGGCTGGTAAACTATGGCTACACCTTC. This translates into CATSLRDRGLVNYGYTF.

The J gene is TRBJ2-6, the V gene TRBV9; 7 bases fit TRBD2. The CDR3 extends over 15 amino acids. Per germline, CDR1 SGDLS and CDR2 YYNGEE. Trimming at V came to 3 bases and at J to 2 bases, leaving 2 bases not matched to a gene. The CDR3 loop is CASSAAGAGANVLTF. As DNA, the CDR3 is TGTGCCAGCAGCGCCGCGGGGGCTGGGGCCAACGTCCTGACTTTC. Using reference TRBV9 and TRBJ2-6 for the parts outside the CDR3, the full variable domain is DSGVTQTPKHLITATGQRVTLRCSPRSGDLSVYWYQQSLDQGLQFLIQYYNGEERAKGNILERFSAQQFPDLHSELNLSSLELGDSALYFCASSAAGAGANVLTFGAGSRLTVL.

This clone was picked up one time. The chain employs TRBV6-5 and TRBJ2-3; 9 nucleotides line up with TRBD2. V was pared by 8 bases and J by 6 bases, with 6 bases of the junction left unmatched. The CDR3 extends over 13 amino acids. Germline assignment: CDR1 MNHEY and CDR2 SVGAGI. This CDR3 reads CASLRGGGDTQYF. The CDR3 DNA is TGTGCCAGCCTGCGGGGGGGTGGGGATACGCAGTATTTT.

This chain uses TRBV6-5 with TRBJ1-3; a weak D match, TRBD1 (6 bases). V lost 2 bases to trimming and J lost 0 bases, with 11 bases between them. The germline gives CDR1 MNHEY, CDR2 SVGAGI. The length of the CDR3 is 16 residues. The CDR3 is CASSYLQGSSGNTIYF. The CDR3 nucleotides read TGTGCCAGCAGTTACCTACAGGGAAGCTCTGGAAACACCATATATTTT.

The V and J genes are TRBV5-6 and TRBJ2-2; TRBD2 matches at 7 bases. CDR3 length equals 17 residues. With 3 bases clipped from V and 7 bases from J, the junction kept 15 bases outside the gene matches. Germline CDR1 is SGHDT and CDR2 is YYEEEE. This CDR3 is CASSSHGTAGRVGELFF. CDR3 nucleotides: TGTGCCAGCAGCTCACATGGTACAGCGGGAAGGGTCGGGGAGCTGTTTTTT.

The CDR3 region has the DNA TGCAGTGCTAGTGACTTGACAGCCTACTATGGCTACACCTTC. Translated, it gives CSASDLTAYYGYTF. This chain uses TRBV20-1 with TRBJ1-2, with D perhaps TRBD1 (5 bases). Trimming stripped 3 bases from V and 3 bases from J, with 14 bases between. This CDR3 has 14 amino acids. CDR1 and CDR2 from the germline V gene are DFQATT and SNEGSKA (reference sequence).

The chain combines TRBV20-1 with TRBJ2-1, with 13 nucleotides matching TRBD2. The CDR3 is 16 residues long. The germline CDR1 and CDR2 sequences are DFQATT and SNEGSKA (reference sequence). Losses at the gene ends were 3 bases for V and 5 bases for J; bases not matched to a gene: 7. The CDR3 is CSASTSGGAWDNEQFF. CDR3 coding DNA: TGCAGTGCTAGTACTAGCGGGGGGGCTTGGGACAATGAGCAGTTCTTC.

V gene TRBV9 combines with J gene TRBJ1-1; D unclear. The germline CDR1 and CDR2 sequences are SGDLS and YYNGEE. Trimming removed 4 bases at V and 3 bases at J, with 16 bases between. This CDR3 spans 15 amino acids. The CDR3 DNA reads as TGTGCCAGCAGCCCGCCGACCTCGGCGGACACTGAAGCTTTCTTT. Translation: CASSPPTSADTEAFF.

This chain joins TRBV11-2 and TRBJ2-7; 12 nucleotides align to TRBD2. This CDR3 comprises 19 residues. From germline, CDR1 is SGHAT and CDR2 FQNNGV. Losses at the gene ends were 2 bases for V and 0 bases for J; bases not matched to a gene: 11. In DNA form, the CDR3 reads TGTGCCAGCAGCTTATGGGTGGGGACTAGCGGGCGCCCCTCCTACGAGCAGTACTTC. Its translation is CASSLWVGTSGRPSYEQYF.

The J gene is TRBJ2-2, the V gene TRBV19; 8 positions agree with TRBD1. V shed 6 bases and J 4 bases; nucleotides not matched to a gene: 7. Germline CDR1 is LNHDA and CDR2 is SQIVND (reference sequence). The CDR3 has 15 amino acids. The CDR3 nucleotides read TGTGCCAGTAGCACAGGACAGGGTGGCACCGGGGAGCTGTTTTTT. This codes for CASSTGQGGTGELFF.

V usage is TRBV10-1 and J usage is TRBJ2-7; 7 positions match TRBD1. V lost 2 bases and J lost 2; bases outside the gene matches: 3. This CDR3 spans 14 amino acids. CDR1 and CDR2 from the germline V gene are WNHNN and SYGVQD (reference sequence). Here the CDR3 reads CASSEGQATYEQYF. The CDR3 DNA reads as TGCGCCAGCAGTGAGGGACAGGCCACCTACGAGCAGTACTTC.

V gene TRBV3-1 (or the pseudogene TRBV3-2) combines with J gene TRBJ1-3; D not resolved. The V end was cut by 4 bases, the J end by 4 bases, with 11 bases between. In germline, CDR1 is LGHDT, CDR2 YNNKEL (reference sequence). The CDR3 runs 14 residues. CDR3 sequence reads: CASSPGYQGNTIYF. CDR3 coding DNA: TGTGCCAGCAGCCCCGGTTACCAAGGAAACACCATATATTTT.

This chain links TRBV7-9 with TRBJ1-1; tentative D call: TRBD1 (5 bases). Germline CDR1 SEHNR, CDR2 FQNEAQ (reference sequence). The V end was cut by 5 bases, the J end by 1 base, with 11 bases between. This CDR3 has 14 residues. The CDR3 DNA is TGTGCCAGCAGCCTTAGAACAGGGAACACTGAAGCTTTCTTT. It specifies CASSLRTGNTEAFF.

The chain couples TRBV3-1 (or the pseudogene TRBV3-2) to TRBJ2-5; D not certain. The V gene lost 1 base and the J gene lost 5 bases, with 17 bases spanning the gap. The CDR3 has 16 amino acids. Germline CDR1 reads LGHDT; CDR2 reads YNNKEL (reference sequence). The CDR3 bases are TGTGCCAGCAGCCAAGCGAACCGAGTGCGGCGGGAGACCCAGTACTTC. Encoded protein: CASSQANRVRRETQYF.

The CDR3 loop reads CASSRSGYEQYF. In nucleotides, the CDR3 is TGTGCCAGCAGCCGGTCGGGGTACGAGCAGTACTTC. The J gene is TRBJ2-7, the V gene TRBV27; weak D call: TRBD2 (5 bases). Trimming shortened V by 6 bases and J by 4 bases, and 10 bases separated the two germline ends. Per germline, CDR1 MNHEY and CDR2 SMNVEV (reference sequence). The CDR3 has 12 residues.

This clone was detected only once. The chain uses TRBV5-1 and TRBJ2-2, with 7 positions matching TRBD2. This CDR3 comprises 15 residues. Per germline, CDR1 SGHRS and CDR2 YFSETQ. V dropped 0 bases and J dropped 5; count of bases not matched to a gene: 4. Here the CDR3 DNA reads TGCGCCAGCAGCTTGGGCGGGGGAGAGACCGGGGAGCTGTTTTTT. The encoded protein is CASSLGGGETGELFF. Supplemented by reference TRBV5-1 and TRBJ2-2, the full variable domain reads KAGVTQTPRYLIKTRGQQVTLSCSPISGHRSVSWYQQTPGQGLQFLFEYFSETQRNKGNFPGRFSGRQFSNSRSEMNVSTLELGDSALYLCASSLGGGETGELFFGEGSRLTVL.

The chain recombines TRBV6-1 with TRBJ2-7, with 7 bases lining up with TRBD1. V lost 0 bases, J lost 5 bases, and 7 bases stayed unmatched. Germline V gene lookup returns CDR1 MNHNS and CDR2 SASEGT. The CDR3 consists of 15 residues. Here the CDR3 DNA reads TGTGCCAGCAGTGAAGCGCGTACAGGGGCTAACGAGCAGTACTTC. Protein sequence: CASSEARTGANEQYF.

The V gene is TRBV9, the J gene TRBJ2-5, with TRBD1 as a possible D gene (7 bases). The germline V gene has CDR1 SGDLS and CDR2 YYNGEE. The ends were cut back, 0 bases at V and 5 bases at J, with 20 bases in the middle. The CDR3 loop spans 17 amino acids. This chain's CDR3 is CASSVGAGTVGVETQYF. The CDR3 DNA sequence: TGTGCCAGCAGCGTAGGTGCGGGGACAGTTGGGGTGGAGACCCAGTACTTC.